A single sample is the source of the 25 T cell receptor beta chains below, sequenced in a study of early T cells in non-severe SARS-CoV-2 infection. TCRdb re-derived calls from the 5' RACE reads in MiXCR, one entry per CDR3 protein. This repertoire shows tens of thousands of distinct CDR3 sequences, around 11% found once; its top ten account for 5% to 6.5%. The sequenced sample consisted of whole blood. The source of these receptors is an adult who was a healthcare worker with PCR-confirmed SARS-CoV-2 infection or an uninfected control (not recorded which).

This clonotype has ten or more counts. The chain carries TRBV5-1 and TRBJ1-6, with D possibly matching TRBD1 (6 bases). V gave up 1 base and J gave up 8 bases, with 10 bases separating them. CDR3 length: 14 amino acids. The germline V gene encodes CDR1 SGHRS and CDR2 YFSETQ. DNA of the CDR3: TGCGCCAGCAGCTTGCAGGGGAAGGATTCACCCCTCCACTTT. This gives the protein CASSLQGKDSPLHF.

This clonotype was detected ten times or more. The chain joins TRBV7-6 to TRBJ2-3, with TRBD2 as a possible D gene (6 bases). CDR1 is SGHVS, CDR2 FNYEAQ, per germline. V lost 3 bases and J 3 bases, leaving 16 bases between the germline ends. The CDR3 is 16 amino acids. CDR3: CASSFGASRGTDTQYF. The CDR3 nucleotides are TGTGCCAGCAGCTTCGGGGCTAGCCGGGGGACAGATACGCAGTATTTT.

This clonotype was picked up many times. The V call is TRBV18, the J call TRBJ1-2; 7 bases map to TRBD1. The CDR3 loop spans 13 amino acids. The ends lost 3 bases at V and 2 bases at J; junction bases unmatched: 0. From germline, CDR1 is KGHSH and CDR2 LQKENI. The CDR3 DNA follows: TGTGCCAGCTCACCGGGACAGAACTATGGCTACACCTTC. It codes for CASSPGQNYGYTF.

This clonotype appeared a few times. The V call is TRBV28, the J call TRBJ2-5; D remains unclear. Between the trimmed V and J ends, which lost 1 base and 5 bases, there was a span of 2 bases. Germline V gene data show CDR1 as MDHEN and CDR2 as SYDVKM. This CDR3 has 11 residues. DNA for the CDR3: TGTGCCAGCAGTTTATTCGAGACCCAGTACTTC. Translating gives CASSLFETQYF.

Turning to this clonotype: This could be a read error, since a much larger clone is one nucleotide away. The V and J genes are TRBV2 and TRBJ2-3; D uncertain. This CDR3 is 12 amino acids long. Germline lookup yields CDR1 SNHLY and CDR2 FYNNEI. The DNA for the CDR3 is TGTGTCAGCAGTGAGGTGGGAGATACGCAGTATTTT. Its translation: CVSSEVGDTQYF.

This clonotype came up many times. The V call is TRBV29-1, the J call TRBJ1-5; D ambiguous. This CDR3 has 13 residues. The V gene's germline CDR1 is SQVTM and CDR2 ANQGSEA. Trimming took off 4 bases at V and 7 bases at J, with 14 bases between the two ends. DNA of the CDR3: TGCAGCGTTGTAACCAGGCTGGGGCAGCCCCAGCATTTT. Its translation: CSVVTRLGQPQHF.

This clonotype was seen only a few times. The rearrangement joins TRBV30 to TRBJ2-7; TRBD1 aligns across 7 bases. The CDR3 is 16 residues long. Germline loops: CDR1 GTSNPN, CDR2 SVGIG (reference sequence). Trimming took 7 bases from V and 3 from J; bases not matched to a gene: 18. CDR3: CASLTTPAGTVYEQYF. For the CDR3, the DNA is TGTGCCTCCCTAACTACACCCGCCGGGACAGTCTACGAGCAGTACTTC.

This clonotype was recorded many times. The genes are TRBV7-9 and TRBJ2-1, with TRBD1 identical over 11 bases. In germline, CDR1 is SEHNR, CDR2 FQNEAQ (reference sequence). CDR3 length: 14 residues. V was pared by 4 bases and J by 6 bases, with 2 bases of the junction left unmatched. The CDR3 sequence: CASSWGQGVNEQFF. The CDR3 DNA follows: TGTGCCAGCAGCTGGGGACAGGGGGTCAATGAGCAGTTCTTC.

This clonotype was observed at least ten times. The chain uses TRBV20-1 and TRBJ1-2; no clear D. The CDR3 runs to 12 residues. V was trimmed by 3 bases and J by 2 bases, leaving 7 bases between them. Germline V gives CDR1 DFQATT, CDR2 SNEGSKA (reference sequence). CDR3 amino acids: CSARWQNYGYTF. The CDR3 DNA is TGCAGTGCTAGGTGGCAGAACTATGGCTACACCTTC.

This clonotype was counted at least ten times. The chain employs TRBV5-1 and TRBJ2-3; D is possibly TRBD1 or TRBD2 (5 bases each). Per the germline V gene, CDR1 is SGHRS and CDR2 is YFSETQ. Trimming cost V 4 bases and J 4 bases, with 10 bases left between them. CDR3 length: 13 amino acids. CDR3 sequence (DNA): TGCGCCAGCAGCCCGGGGCTCCCAGATACGCAGTATTTT. As protein: CASSPGLPDTQYF.

V gene TRBV5-4 combines with J gene TRBJ2-1; 8 positions match TRBD1. Trimming cost V 0 bases and J 7 bases; bases outside gene matches: 6. The CDR3 is 15 amino acids. Germline CDR1 and CDR2: SGHNT and YYREEE (reference sequence). The CDR3 protein is CASSLAGTGINEQFF. CDR3 DNA sequence: TGTGCCAGCAGCTTGGCCGGGACAGGTATAAATGAGCAGTTCTTC. The full variable domain, with the rest looked up from reference TRBV5-4 and TRBJ2-1, is ETGVTQSPTHLIKTRGQQVTLRCSSQSGHNTVSWYQQALGQGPQFIFQYYREEENGRGNFPPRFSGLQFPNYSSELNVNALELDDSALYLCASSLAGTGINEQFFGPGTRLTVL.

The chain joins TRBV29-1 to TRBJ1-5; 7 bases line up with TRBD1. CDR3 length equals 15 residues. Germline V gives CDR1 SQVTM, CDR2 ANQGSEA. V trimming: 6 bases; J trimming: 1 base; junction bases outside the gene matches: 9. CDR3 DNA sequence: TGCAGCGTAAGTCCAGACAGGGCAAGCAATCAGCCCCAGCATTTT. Residues: CSVSPDRASNQPQHF.

In its sample, this clonotype was seen a few times. The V call is TRBV7-2, the J call TRBJ2-2; no reliable D call. Trimming cost V 2 bases and J 6 bases, with 7 bases left between them. Per the germline V gene, CDR1 is SGHTA and CDR2 is FQGNSA. This CDR3 spans 13 amino acids. CDR3 DNA: TGTGCCAGCAGCTTAAAAGTGGCCGGGGAGCTGTTTTTT. Amino acid sequence: CASSLKVAGELFF.

The chain has TRBV7-9 and TRBJ1-2, with a weak D call TRBD1 (5 bases). Trimming left V 5 bases short and J 2 bases short, with 12 bases between. The CDR3 is 14 residues long. Germline CDR1 is SEHNR and CDR2 is FQNEAQ (reference sequence). The CDR3 DNA reads as TGTGCCAGCAGCCCATCGACAGCGAACTATGGCTACACCTTC. Translated, it gives CASSPSTANYGYTF.

Only a few counts were recorded for this clonotype. The chain recombines TRBV7-6 with TRBJ2-5; D call uncertain. This CDR3 region has 14 residues. CDR1 SGHVS and CDR2 FNYEAQ come from the germline V gene. V gave up 1 base and J gave up 7 bases, with 13 bases separating them. DNA for the CDR3: TGTGCCAGCAGCTTAGAATACGGGTGGGGGACCCAGTACTTC. This sequence encodes CASSLEYGWGTQYF.

The chain is built from TRBV6-6 and TRBJ2-1; no clear D. The length of the CDR3 is 12 residues. Germline-derived CDR1 and CDR2 are MNHNY and SVGAGI (reference sequence). Deletions cut 3 bases from V and 2 bases from J, with 2 bases between. CDR3 nucleotides: TGTGCCAGCAGTTATACCTACAATGAGCAGTTCTTC. It codes for CASSYTYNEQFF.

This chain joins TRBV4-2 and TRBJ1-4, with D tentatively TRBD1 (6 bases). V dropped 0 bases and J dropped 5 bases, with 13 bases sitting between them. Germline V lookup: CDR1 LGHNA, CDR2 YNFKEQ. This CDR3 is 16 amino acids long. CDR3 DNA: TGTGCCAGCAGCCAAGATCCGTGGACAGAGAATGAAAAACTGTTTTTT. This translates into CASSQDPWTENEKLFF.

This clonotype was observed a few times. This rearrangement joins TRBV12-3 or TRBV12-4 to TRBJ2-3; D is unresolved. The CDR3 sequence is 15 residues long. V was trimmed by 6 bases and J by 6 bases, leaving 19 bases between them. In DNA, the CDR3 is TGTGCCAGCAGACCCTCGGACGGCGGTTATGATACGCAGTATTTT. As protein: CASRPSDGGYDTQYF.

This clonotype was seen a single time. The genes are TRBV19 and TRBJ2-1, with 9 nucleotides matching TRBD2. Per the germline V gene, CDR1 is LNHDA and CDR2 is SQIVND (reference sequence). Germline trimming cut 7 bases from V and 10 bases from J; bases unmatched to any gene: 11. CDR3 length: 14 amino acids. The DNA for the CDR3 is TGTGCCAGTATCGGGCTAGCGGGACGGGGGGAGCAGTTCTTC. It is translated as CASIGLAGRGEQFF.

This clonotype was seen only a few times. The rearrangement uses TRBV20-1 and TRBJ2-7; 8 bases are a match to TRBD2. This CDR3 has 12 residues. V lost 6 bases, J lost 5 bases, and 6 bases stayed unmatched. Germline loops: CDR1 DFQATT, CDR2 SNEGSKA (reference sequence). CDR3 loop: CSAAGGTNEQYF. The CDR3 DNA sequence: TGCAGTGCGGCGGGAGGTACGAACGAGCAGTACTTC.

In this sample, this clonotype turned up a few times. The chain combines TRBV7-3 with TRBJ2-1; 9 nucleotides line up with TRBD2. CDR3 size: 15 residues. Trimming at V came to 3 bases and at J to 4 bases, leaving 4 bases not matched to a gene. The V gene's germline CDR1 is SGHTA and CDR2 FQGTGA. For the CDR3, the DNA is TGTGCCAGCAGCTTTGGGACTAGCAGATACAATGAGCAGTTCTTC. It yields the protein CASSFGTSRYNEQFF.

The chain recombines TRBV12-3 or TRBV12-4 with TRBJ2-2; 10 bases match TRBD2. V lost 4 bases and J lost 4; bases outside the gene matches: 9. The CDR3 totals 17 residues. In nucleotides, the CDR3 is TGTGCCAGCAGTTCGACCCTAGCGGGAGAGGCCACCGGGGAGCTGTTTTTT. Translation gives CASSSTLAGEATGELFF.

The chain carries TRBV2 and TRBJ2-3; unclear D gene. Looked up from germline, CDR1 is SNHLY and CDR2 is FYNNEI. With 8 bases removed from V and 5 bases from J, the gap between germline ends came to 8 bases. The CDR3 covers 11 residues. CDR3 coding DNA: TGTGCCAGCCACTATCAAGATACGCAGTATTTT. Amino acids: CASHYQDTQYF.

The genes are TRBV30 and TRBJ1-2; D unclear. From germline, CDR1 is GTSNPN and CDR2 SVGIG (reference sequence). The CDR3 loop spans 13 amino acids. The V end was cut by 1 base, the J end by 6 bases, with 12 bases between. CDR3 region: CAWSEGLKHGYTF. The CDR3 DNA follows: TGTGCCTGGAGTGAAGGACTAAAGCATGGCTACACCTTC. Based on the CDR3 plus reference TRBV30 and TRBJ1-2, the full variable domain is SQTIHQWPATLVQPVGSPLSLECTVEGTSNPNLYWYRQAAGRGLQLLFYSVGIGQISSEVPQNLSASRPQDRQFILSSKKLLLSDSGFYLCAWSEGLKHGYTFGSGTRLTVV.

This clonotype was seen ten or more times. CDR3 residues: CASSRLAGPYTQYF. The CDR3 region has the DNA TGTGCCAGTAGCAGACTAGCGGGACCATATACGCAGTATTTT. The rearrangement uses TRBV19 and TRBJ2-3; 11 bases agree with TRBD2. The CDR3 is 14 amino acids. Germline CDR1 reads LNHDA; CDR2 reads SQIVND (reference sequence). Trimming removed 6 bases from V and 7 bases from J; junction bases left unmatched: 6.